These 29 T cell receptor beta chains originate from one sample sequenced in a study of blood T cells in healthy people across ages. Then a second PCR, running roughly 6 to 11 cycles, was carried out with a sample-barcoded 5' primer and a J-beta primer mix. TCRdb re-called the 5' RACE reads with MiXCR, one entry per CDR3 protein. Of under 2,000,000 distinct CDR3 sequences listed, around 50% are singletons. Material for sequencing was blood. These receptors were taken from a woman aged 35 to 49 in good health.

The J gene is TRBJ2-5, the V gene TRBV5-5, with unresolved D. Germline V gives CDR1 SGHKS, CDR2 YYEKEE (reference sequence). V lost 4 bases and J 4 bases, leaving 14 bases between the germline ends. This CDR3 contains 14 residues. The CDR3 DNA reads TGTGCCAGCAGCGTGGGGAATGGTGGAGAGACCCAGTACTTC. It specifies CASSVGNGGETQYF.

The gene calls are TRBV5-1 and TRBJ2-1, with 8 bases lining up with TRBD1. The ends lost 3 bases at V and 5 bases at J; junction bases unmatched: 7. Looked up from germline, CDR1 is SGHRS and CDR2 is YFSETQ. The CDR3 extends over 15 amino acids. The CDR3 DNA reads TGCGCCAGCAGCTGGGCGACAGGGGCAAACAATGAGCAGTTCTTC. Encoded protein: CASSWATGANNEQFF. The entire variable domain, with the rest obtained from reference TRBV5-1 and TRBJ2-1, is as follows: KAGVTQTPRYLIKTRGQQVTLSCSPISGHRSVSWYQQTPGQGLQFLFEYFSETQRNKGNFPGRFSGRQFSNSRSEMNVSTLELGDSALYLCASSWATGANNEQFFGPGTRLTVL.

The rearrangement joins TRBV5-5 to TRBJ2-3; maybe TRBD1 (6 bases). The CDR3 is 13 amino acids. From germline, CDR1 is SGHKS and CDR2 YYEKEE (reference sequence). The V end was cut by 9 bases, the J end by 9 bases, with 20 bases between. The CDR3 region is CATSGTLPRTQYF. The DNA of the CDR3 is TGTGCCACCTCCGGGACACTCCCTCGGACGCAGTATTTT.

This chain joins TRBV4-3 and TRBJ2-3; D ambiguous. This CDR3 contains 14 residues. Trimming took off 0 bases at V and 2 bases at J, with 6 bases between the two ends. Germline values: CDR1 LGHNA, CDR2 YSLEER. The CDR3 here is CASSQDVHTDTQYF. DNA of the CDR3: TGCGCCAGCAGCCAAGACGTTCACACAGATACGCAGTATTTT.

The rearrangement links TRBV2 to TRBJ1-1; D is unclear. CDR1 is SNHLY and CDR2 is FYNNEI in the germline V gene. The length of the CDR3 is 11 residues. The V and J ends lost 4 bases and 7 bases respectively, with 7 bases between them. The CDR3 DNA follows: TGTGCCAGCAGTGCTCCCTTTGAAGCTTTCTTT. Translation: CASSAPFEAFF.

This clonotype was seen more than once but under ten times. The chain joins TRBV20-1 to TRBJ2-5; the D is unclear. The length of the CDR3 is 14 residues. Germline lookup yields CDR1 DFQATT and CDR2 SNEGSKA (reference sequence). V was shortened by 3 bases and J by 0 bases, with 11 bases between the two germline ends. This CDR3 is CSASPVRYQETQYF. CDR3 in DNA: TGCAGTGCTAGTCCGGTCAGGTACCAAGAGACCCAGTACTTC.

V gene TRBV5-1 combines with J gene TRBJ2-5; D perhaps matches TRBD2 (5 bases). V lost 0 bases to trimming and J lost 11 bases, with 17 bases between them. The germline gives CDR1 SGHRS, CDR2 YFSETQ. The CDR3 has 14 amino acids. The chain's CDR3 is CASSLERPALGQYF. The CDR3 region has the DNA TGCGCCAGCAGCTTGGAGCGGCCAGCCCTTGGGCAGTACTTC.

This rearrangement joins TRBV5-1 to TRBJ2-6; no reliable D call. V dropped 4 bases and J dropped 0 bases, with 14 bases sitting between them. The CDR3 has 17 residues. The V gene's germline CDR1 is SGHRS and CDR2 YFSETQ. This CDR3 reads CASSARSRNSGANVLTF. As DNA, the CDR3 is TGCGCCAGCAGCGCGAGGAGTCGAAACTCTGGGGCCAACGTCCTGACTTTC.

This clonotype has only a few counts. V usage is TRBV5-1 and J usage is TRBJ1-2; no definite D call. The CDR3 is made up of 13 amino acids. Trimming took off 2 bases at V and 8 bases at J, with 13 bases between the two ends. Germline CDR1 and CDR2: SGHRS and YFSETQ. CDR3 in DNA: TGCGCCAGCAGCTTCTTTCCCCCCGACGGCTACACCTTC. The encoded protein is CASSFFPPDGYTF.

The J gene is TRBJ2-5, the V gene TRBV20-1; D may be TRBD1 or TRBD2 (6 bases each). Trimming took 1 base from V and 7 from J, leaving 19 bases between them. Germline loops: CDR1 DFQATT, CDR2 SNEGSKA (reference sequence). CDR3 size: 15 residues. The CDR3 protein is CSARGVSVRGGTQYF. The DNA of the CDR3 is TGCAGTGCTAGAGGGGTGTCGGTCAGGGGAGGGACCCAGTACTTC.

This sequence joins TRBV6-7 and TRBJ2-7; 8 bases match TRBD2. TRBV6-7 is an ORF; its function is uncertain. CDR3 length equals 15 residues. J gave up 2 bases and V 4 bases, and 7 bases lay outside the gene matches. CDR3 coding DNA: TGTGCCAGCAGTTCTCAGCGGGGGCAGCCCTACGAGCAGTACTTC. Amino acid sequence: CASSSQRGQPYEQYF.

The chain carries TRBV4-1 and TRBJ2-7; D call uncertain. The V end was cut by 2 bases, the J end by 7 bases, with 9 bases between. The CDR3 is 12 amino acids. Per the germline V gene, CDR1 is MGHRA and CDR2 is YSYEKL. CDR3 sequence: CASSQFIHEQYF. The DNA for the CDR3 is TGCGCCAGCAGCCAATTCATCCATGAGCAGTACTTC.

The rearrangement links TRBV7-2 to TRBJ1-2, with 8 bases fitting TRBD1. CDR1 and CDR2 (germline): SGHTA, FQGNSA. With V trimmed by 3 bases and J by 5 bases, 11 bases remained unmatched. The CDR3 loop spans 16 amino acids. The CDR3 reads CASSLPGGAERYGYTF. DNA of the CDR3: TGTGCCAGCAGCTTGCCAGGGGGCGCAGAGAGGTATGGCTACACCTTC.

The V gene is TRBV20-1, the J gene TRBJ2-7, with D tentatively TRBD2 (5 bases). Germline CDR1 DFQATT, CDR2 SNEGSKA (reference sequence). Trimming took off 6 bases at V and 4 bases at J, with 16 bases between the two ends. The CDR3 contains 13 residues. This chain's CDR3 is CSASRGWEYEQYF. Written as DNA, the CDR3 is TGCAGTGCCTCCCGGGGTTGGGAGTACGAGCAGTACTTC.

This clonotype was observed a handful of times. V usage is TRBV7-9 and J usage is TRBJ2-6; 10 positions agree with TRBD1. Per germline, CDR1 SEHNR and CDR2 FQNEAQ (reference sequence). The CDR3 sequence is 18 residues long. The trim removed 7 bases at V and 3 bases at J, leaving 12 bases unmatched. CDR3 residues: CASIRPGQGHLGANVLTF. CDR3 bases: TGTGCCAGCATCCGTCCGGGACAGGGGCATCTTGGGGCCAACGTCCTGACTTTC.

The genes are TRBV20-1 and TRBJ2-3; D gene unclear. Germline-derived CDR1 and CDR2 are DFQATT and SNEGSKA (reference sequence). This CDR3 comprises 15 residues. V was trimmed by 0 bases and J by 0 bases, leaving 10 bases between them. CDR3 DNA: TGCAGTGCTAGAGATCCGGCCCCTAGCACAGATACGCAGTATTTT. Its protein product is CSARDPAPSTDTQYF.

This sequence joins TRBV20-1 and TRBJ2-5; 10 bases match TRBD2. The CDR3 extends over 16 amino acids. V was pared by 1 base and J by 1 base, with 6 bases of the junction left unmatched. Germline V gene lookup returns CDR1 DFQATT and CDR2 SNEGSKA (reference sequence). The CDR3 DNA is TGCAGTGCTAGAGGGGGAGTAGCGGGGGGCCAAGAGACCCAGTACTTC. It specifies CSARGGVAGGQETQYF.

The chain is built from TRBV20-1 and TRBJ1-2; D not certain. Germline V gene sequence: CDR1 DFQATT, CDR2 SNEGSKA (reference sequence). V lost 3 bases, J lost 4 bases, and 12 bases lay in between. The CDR3 runs to 13 residues. The CDR3 DNA follows: TGCAGTGCTAGGATTGGGTTCTCCTATGGCTACACCTTC. Residues: CSARIGFSYGYTF.

The V and J genes are TRBV2 and TRBJ1-2; 9 nucleotides match TRBD1. Per the germline V gene, CDR1 is SNHLY and CDR2 is FYNNEI. The CDR3 length is 15 residues. Trimming took 9 bases from V and 1 from J; bases not matched to a gene: 9. CDR3 region: CAREMGQGHNYGYTF. In DNA form, the CDR3 reads TGTGCCAGAGAAATGGGACAGGGCCATAACTATGGCTACACCTTC.

The chain joins TRBV25-1 to TRBJ1-2; D is undetermined. Germline-derived CDR1 and CDR2 are MGHDK and SYGVNS. This CDR3 is built from 15 residues. Trimming pared 0 bases from V and 7 bases from J, leaving 15 bases between. As DNA, the CDR3 is TGTGCCAGCAGTGAATATCGGGGAGCCCTGAGTGGCTACACCTTC. This translates into CASSEYRGALSGYTF.

The chain has TRBV12-3 or TRBV12-4 and TRBJ1-5; TRBD1 aligns across 8 bases. CDR3 size: 14 residues. The J segment lost 4 bases and the V segment lost 7 bases, leaving 6 bases of the junction unmatched. CDR3 coding DNA: TGTGCCAGCACTCCGACAGGGGTGAATCAGCCCCAGCATTTT. Residues: CASTPTGVNQPQHF.

V is TRBV5-1 and J is TRBJ2-5; D is ambiguous. The V end was cut by 3 bases, the J end by 5 bases, with 17 bases between. Germline lookup yields CDR1 SGHRS and CDR2 YFSETQ. This CDR3 has 15 amino acids. CDR3 nucleotide sequence: TGCGCCAGCAGCTCATACCTTATAGGGTCCGAGACCCAGTACTTC. It specifies CASSSYLIGSETQYF.

The chain couples TRBV4-2 to TRBJ2-3; 11 nucleotides match TRBD2. The CDR3 sequence is 16 residues long. Germline CDR1 is LGHNA and CDR2 is YNFKEQ. The trim removed 1 base at V and 7 bases at J, leaving 7 bases unmatched. The CDR3 protein is CASSQAATSGGNTQYF. CDR3 DNA: TGTGCCAGCAGCCAAGCGGCAACTAGCGGGGGAAATACGCAGTATTTT.

The rearrangement joins TRBV5-1 to TRBJ1-6, with TRBD1 matching over 7 bases. CDR1 is SGHRS, CDR2 YFSETQ, per germline. J lost 7 bases, V lost 4 bases, and 8 bases had no gene match. CDR3 length equals 15 residues. The CDR3 DNA reads TGCGCCAGCAGCCGCGACAGGGCCACAAATTCACCCCTCCACTTT. Amino acids: CASSRDRATNSPLHF.

Comment on this clonotype: One junction end disagrees with the germline gene, perhaps due to a read error. The chain couples TRBV7-2 to TRBJ2-1; 7 bases align to TRBD2. Per the germline V gene, CDR1 is SGHTA and CDR2 is FQGNSA. CDR3 length: 16 amino acids. The CDR3 reads CASSFNGRAGRNEQFF. CDR3 bases: TGCGCCAGCAGCTTTAACGGACGAGCGGGGCGCAATGAGCAGTTCTTC.

Comments on this clonotype: The junction differs from germline at one of its ends, possibly a read error. This rearrangement joins TRBV5-5 to TRBJ2-7, with 10 bases fitting TRBD1. CDR3 length: 14 residues. The germline V gene encodes CDR1 SGHKS and CDR2 YYEKEE (reference sequence). The CDR3 DNA reads as TGTGCCAGCAGCTTCGGGACAGGGGACAACGAGCGGTACTTC. Protein product: CASSFGTGDNERYF.

The V and J genes are TRBV15 and TRBJ1-2, with D possibly TRBD1 on 6 matching bases. Germline V gene sequence: CDR1 LNHNV, CDR2 YYDKDF (reference sequence). The CDR3 covers 14 residues. The V end was cut by 5 bases, the J end by 2 bases, with 12 bases between. This CDR3 is CATSGGGRNYGYTF. DNA for the CDR3: TGTGCCACCAGCGGGGGCGGCCGGAACTATGGCTACACCTTC. Based on the CDR3 plus reference TRBV15 and TRBJ1-2, the full variable domain is DAMVIQNPRYQVTQFGKPVTLSCSQTLNHNVMYWYQQKSSQAPKLLFHYYDKDFNNEADTPDNFQSRRPNTSFCFLDIRSPGLGDTAMYLCATSGGGRNYGYTFGSGTRLTVV.

This chain joins TRBV4-3 and TRBJ1-4; a possible D gene is TRBD1 (6 bases). V gave up 1 base and J gave up 8 bases, with 14 bases separating them. This CDR3 has 15 amino acids. The germline V gene has CDR1 LGHNA and CDR2 YSLEER. CDR3 DNA sequence: TGCGCCAGCAGCCAAGGCGGACAGAGGAGCGAAAAACTGTTTTTT. Protein sequence: CASSQGGQRSEKLFF.

This clonotype was counted a few times. One end of the junction fails to match germline, which may point to a read error. The chain is built from TRBV7-9 and TRBJ2-7; D may be TRBD1 (6 bases). CDR3 length equals 15 residues. CDR1 is SEHNR, CDR2 FQNEAQ, per germline (reference sequence). The CDR3 loop reads CASRTTGTSSCEQYF. CDR3 in DNA: TGTGCCAGCAGAACGACCGGGACATCCTCCTGCGAGCAGTACTTC.